This T cell receptor (beta chain) was profiled in a study of blood T cell repertoires in COVID-19. Study details: Material from acute and convalescent COVID-19 was sourced from the United States, Italy and Spain. Nucleic acid was either cDNA or gDNA, and it came from T cells, B-cell-depleted T cells, or PBMCs.

Those who participated ranged in age from 18 to 89 years and resided in about two dozen US areas. Assignment of participants to cohorts was predicated upon participant-reported clinical history. Clones were sequenced by immunoSEQ multiplex PCR, and TCRdb holds only the in-frame ones, with some missing. The sample includes approximately 300,000 clones, more than 85% of them seen just once. V dropped 3 bases and J dropped 5; count of bases not matched to a gene: 9. The CDR3 loop spans 16 amino acids. Germline V lookup: CDR1 LGHDT, CDR2 YNNKEL (reference sequence). This clonotype originated in a woman in her twenties or thirties who had recovered from COVID-19. Source material: PBMCs or T cells enriched from blood (not recorded which). The V call is TRBV3-1 (or the pseudogene TRBV3-2), the J call TRBJ2-3, with TRBD2 identical over 9 bases. As DNA, the CDR3 is TGTGCCAGCAGCCATTATTCTAGCGGGAAGGGAGATACGCAGTATTTT. Its translation: CASSHYSSGKGDTQYF.